This T cell receptor beta chain stems from a study of blood T cells in healthy people across ages. General study points: For the donors, CMV status was unknown and possibly confounded expanded clonotype changes.

This clonotype came up a few times. Its antigen is not identified. The CDR3 is 18 amino acids. V gave up 2 bases and J gave up 7 bases, with 27 bases separating them. Looked up from germline, CDR1 is MNHNY and CDR2 is SVGAGI (reference sequence). Primed by a sample-barcoded 5' primer and a J-beta primer mix, a second PCR proceeded for 7 to 11 cycles. MiXCR, run by TCRdb on the 5' RACE reads, gives a single entry per CDR3 protein. The table shows some 890,000 distinct CDR3 sequences, with under 35% occurring only once. The sample was also linked to a second study, of T cells of mothers and their children. That source notes: Extraction yielded RNA that went, in full, into cDNA synthesis at about 1.6 ug per 15 ul.

This TCR derives from a woman aged 40 to 55 in good health. V gene TRBV6-6 combines with J gene TRBJ2-7; D is possibly TRBD1 (6 bases). Sequenced material: blood. The CDR3 DNA reads as TGTGCCAGCAGTTACACCCCTAGTCATTCCAGGGGCCAGTGGGAGCAGTACTTC. Translated, it gives CASSYTPSHSRGQWEQYF.